This T cell receptor (beta chain) was sequenced for a study of cytomegalovirus exposure and HLA in healthy donors. Trimming stripped 4 bases from V and 1 base from J, with 8 bases between. Germline V gene data show CDR1 as SGHNT and CDR2 as YYREEE (reference sequence). CDR3 length: 13 amino acids. Points from the study as a whole: The authors listed 150 to 200 TCR beta chains as cytomegalovirus-associated.

Concerning this clone itself: Its antigen is still unknown. The identical CDR3 is also encoded by other nucleotide sequences in the sample.

Method: immunoSEQ multiplex PCR; TCRdb's copy keeps in-frame clones and lacks some. The data contain roughly 300,000 clones, just over 85% of them singletons. The clonotype comes from a woman between 18 and 29 years old in good health and CMV-seronegative. Sequenced: PBMCs. The chain recombines TRBV5-4 with TRBJ2-5; D is uncertain. CDR3 in amino acids: CASSPTVQETQYF. The CDR3 nucleotides are TGTGCCAGCAGCCCAACGGTCCAAGAGACCCAGTACTTC.